This TCR beta chain was sequenced in a study of glioma-infiltrating T cells. This clonotype was seen at least ten times. The target antigen is unknown. Study conclusions and caveats: Gliomas, especially low-grade, showed above-expected tissue-blood divergence; non-neoplastic patients showed below. Tissue and blood shared very few CDR3 sequences.

Using RNA template, CDR3s of TCR alpha and beta were amplified with iRepertoire arm-PCR. For one-step reverse transcription and amplification, about 90-450 ng of tissue mRNA or PBMC total RNA was used. A single record per CDR3 protein comes from TCRdb applying MiXCR to the multiplex PCR reads. This table holds under 150,000 distinct CDR3 sequences, 24% found once. This TCR was sampled from a human donor with low-grade glioma or glioblastoma, undergoing nonglioma brain surgery, or in good health (not recorded which). The sequenced sample was glioma tissue, nonneoplastic brain tissue, or PBMCs (not recorded which).

In nucleotides, the CDR3 is TGTGCCAGCAGTTACTCTTCAGGACCGAACACTGAAGCTTTCTTT. It is translated as CASSYSSGPNTEAFF. The chain couples TRBV6-6 to TRBJ1-1; the D is unclear. This CDR3 comprises 15 residues. The germline gives CDR1 MNHNY, CDR2 SVGAGI (reference sequence). Trimming removed 0 bases from V and 1 base from J, with 9 bases in between.